This TCR beta chain was sequenced during a study of shared clonotypes between healthy human individuals. Across the whole study: Aged 18 to 49, the donors were a couple of women and a few men.

Naive CD8 cells lacked CD45RO, underwent positive selection for CCR7 and left out terminally differentiated effector memory CD45RA+ cells. This CDR3 has 14 amino acids. Germline lookup yields CDR1 MDHEN and CDR2 SYDVKM. V lost 1 base, J lost 8 bases, and 12 bases lay in between. Deep was the level at which the assay was run. Clones were sequenced by immunoSEQ multiplex PCR, and TCRdb holds only the in-frame ones, with some missing. The sample lists hundreds of thousands of clones, roughly 96% seen once, with more than 0.085% in the top ten. Details on this clone: Its antigen is not known.

General study results and limits: Few donors limited the genetic and exposure-history diversity represented.

This clonotype was sampled from a young woman in good health. The chain combines TRBV28 with TRBJ2-1, with D unresolved. Source material: naive CD8+ T cells sorted from blood. The CDR3 is CASSLSLSGHEQFF. CDR3 in DNA: TGTGCCAGCAGTTTATCCCTTAGTGGCCATGAGCAGTTCTTC. The full variable domain, completed using reference TRBV28 and TRBJ2-1, is DVKVTQSSRYLVKRTGEKVFLECVQDMDHENMFWYRQDPGLGLRLIYFSYDVKMKEKGDIPEGYSVSREKKERFSLILESASTNQTSMYLCASSLSLSGHEQFFGPGTRLTVL.